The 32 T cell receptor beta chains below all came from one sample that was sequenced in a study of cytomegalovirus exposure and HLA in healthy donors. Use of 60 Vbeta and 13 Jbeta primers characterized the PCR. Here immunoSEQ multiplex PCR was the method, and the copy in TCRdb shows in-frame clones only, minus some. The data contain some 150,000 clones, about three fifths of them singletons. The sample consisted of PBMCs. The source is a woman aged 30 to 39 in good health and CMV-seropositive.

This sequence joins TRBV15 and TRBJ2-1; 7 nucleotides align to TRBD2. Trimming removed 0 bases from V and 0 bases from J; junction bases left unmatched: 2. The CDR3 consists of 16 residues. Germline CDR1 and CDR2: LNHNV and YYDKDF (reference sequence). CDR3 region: CATSREWEGSYNEQFF. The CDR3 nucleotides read TGTGCCACCAGCAGAGAGTGGGAGGGCTCCTACAATGAGCAGTTCTTC.

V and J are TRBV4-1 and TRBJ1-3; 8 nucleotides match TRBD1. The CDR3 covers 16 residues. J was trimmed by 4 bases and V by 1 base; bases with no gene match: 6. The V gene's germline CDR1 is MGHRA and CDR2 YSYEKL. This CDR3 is CASSQGPRDRGNTIYF. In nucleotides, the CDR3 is TGCGCCAGCAGCCAAGGCCCTCGGGACAGGGGAAACACCATATATTTT.

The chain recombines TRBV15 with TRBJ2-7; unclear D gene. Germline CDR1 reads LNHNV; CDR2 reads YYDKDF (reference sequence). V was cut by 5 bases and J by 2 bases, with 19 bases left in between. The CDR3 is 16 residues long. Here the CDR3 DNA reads TGTGCCACCAGCTTAAGCCCAGACTGGCTAGCCTACGAGCAGTACTTC. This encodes CATSLSPDWLAYEQYF.

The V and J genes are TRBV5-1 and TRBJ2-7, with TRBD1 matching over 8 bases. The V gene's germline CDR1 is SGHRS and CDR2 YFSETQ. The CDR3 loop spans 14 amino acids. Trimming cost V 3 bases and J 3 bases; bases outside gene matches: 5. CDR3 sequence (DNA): TGCGCCAGCAGCTCGGGGACAGGATTCTACGAGCAGTACTTC. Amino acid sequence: CASSSGTGFYEQYF.

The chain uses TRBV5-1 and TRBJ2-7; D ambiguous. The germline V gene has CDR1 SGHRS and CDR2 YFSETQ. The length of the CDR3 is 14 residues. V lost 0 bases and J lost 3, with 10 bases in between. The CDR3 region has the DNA TGCGCCAGCAGCTTGGATGGCGGAAACTACGAGCAGTACTTC. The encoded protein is CASSLDGGNYEQYF.

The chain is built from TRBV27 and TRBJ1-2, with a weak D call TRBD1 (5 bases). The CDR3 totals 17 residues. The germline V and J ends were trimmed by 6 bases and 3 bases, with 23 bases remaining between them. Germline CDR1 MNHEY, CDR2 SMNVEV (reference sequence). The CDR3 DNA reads TGTGCCAGCAGCCTTGCGGGACGCCCCTCCTGGGACTATGGCTACACCTTC. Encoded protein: CASSLAGRPSWDYGYTF.

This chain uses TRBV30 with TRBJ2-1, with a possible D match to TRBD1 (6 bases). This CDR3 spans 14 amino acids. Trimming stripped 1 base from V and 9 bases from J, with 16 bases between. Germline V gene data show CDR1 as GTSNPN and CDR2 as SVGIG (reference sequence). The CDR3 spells CAWSGIAGALEQFF. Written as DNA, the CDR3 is TGTGCCTGGAGTGGGATTGCAGGGGCTCTTGAGCAGTTCTTC.

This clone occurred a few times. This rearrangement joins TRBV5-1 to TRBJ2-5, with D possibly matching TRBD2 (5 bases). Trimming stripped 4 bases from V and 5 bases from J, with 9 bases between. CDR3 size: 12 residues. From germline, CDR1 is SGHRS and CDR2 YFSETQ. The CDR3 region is CASSPDSETQYF. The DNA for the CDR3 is TGCGCCAGCAGCCCGGACTCGGAGACCCAGTACTTC.

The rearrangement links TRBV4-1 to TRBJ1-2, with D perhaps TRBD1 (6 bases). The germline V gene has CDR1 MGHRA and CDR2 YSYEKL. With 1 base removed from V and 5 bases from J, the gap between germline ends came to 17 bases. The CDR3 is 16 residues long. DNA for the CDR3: TGCGCCAGCAGCCAAGTAATTACGACAGGCTCGTATGGCTACACCTTC. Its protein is CASSQVITTGSYGYTF.

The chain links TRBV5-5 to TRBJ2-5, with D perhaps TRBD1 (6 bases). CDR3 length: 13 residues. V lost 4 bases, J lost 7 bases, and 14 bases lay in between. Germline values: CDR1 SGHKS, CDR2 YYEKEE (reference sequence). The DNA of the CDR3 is TGTGCCAGCAGCGGGTGGGAGACAGGGACCCAGTACTTC. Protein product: CASSGWETGTQYF.

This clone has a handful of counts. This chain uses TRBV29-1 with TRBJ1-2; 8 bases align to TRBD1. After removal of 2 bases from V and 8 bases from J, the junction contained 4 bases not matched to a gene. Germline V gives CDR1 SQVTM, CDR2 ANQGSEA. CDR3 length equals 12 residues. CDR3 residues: CSVERGTGGYTF. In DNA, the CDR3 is TGCAGCGTTGAAAGGGGGACAGGAGGCTACACCTTC.

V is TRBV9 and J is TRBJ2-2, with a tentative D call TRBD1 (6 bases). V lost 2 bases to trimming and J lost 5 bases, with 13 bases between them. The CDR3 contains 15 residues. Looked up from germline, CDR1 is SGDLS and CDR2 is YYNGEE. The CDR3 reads CASSVYREMTGELFF. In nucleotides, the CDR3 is TGTGCCAGCAGCGTCTACAGGGAAATGACCGGGGAGCTGTTTTTT.

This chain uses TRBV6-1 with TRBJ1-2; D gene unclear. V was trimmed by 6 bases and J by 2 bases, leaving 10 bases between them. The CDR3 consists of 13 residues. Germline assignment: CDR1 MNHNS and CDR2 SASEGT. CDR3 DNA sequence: TGTGCCAGCAGGGTCGGTAACAACTATGGCTACACCTTC. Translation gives CASRVGNNYGYTF.

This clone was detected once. CDR3 DNA: TGTGCCAGCAGCGCACTCCGCGGGGGTTTTGACACTGAAGCTTTCTTT. Protein: CASSALRGGFDTEAFF. The genes are TRBV5-5 and TRBJ1-1, with a weak D call TRBD1 (5 bases). The CDR3 runs 16 residues. The germline CDR1 and CDR2 sequences are SGHKS and YYEKEE (reference sequence). Between the trimmed V and J ends, which lost 4 bases and 3 bases, there was a span of 19 bases.

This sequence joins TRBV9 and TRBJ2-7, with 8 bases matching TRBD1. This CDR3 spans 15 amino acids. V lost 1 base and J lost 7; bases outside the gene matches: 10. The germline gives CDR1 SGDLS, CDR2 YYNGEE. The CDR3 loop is CASSVHGQGALEQYF. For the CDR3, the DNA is TGTGCCAGCAGCGTACATGGACAGGGTGCCCTTGAGCAGTACTTC.

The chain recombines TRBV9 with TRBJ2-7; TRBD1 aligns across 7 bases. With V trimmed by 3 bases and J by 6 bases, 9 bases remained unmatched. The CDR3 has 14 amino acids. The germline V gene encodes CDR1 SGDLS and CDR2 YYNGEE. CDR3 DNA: TGTGCCAGCAGCGCGGATCCGACAGGGAGCGAGCAGTACTTC. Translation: CASSADPTGSEQYF.

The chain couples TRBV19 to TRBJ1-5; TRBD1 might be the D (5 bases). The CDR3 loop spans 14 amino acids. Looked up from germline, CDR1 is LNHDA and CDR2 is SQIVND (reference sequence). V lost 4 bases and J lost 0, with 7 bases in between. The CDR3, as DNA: TGTGCCAGTAGTAGGGACTCTAGCAATCAGCCCCAGCATTTT. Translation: CASSRDSSNQPQHF. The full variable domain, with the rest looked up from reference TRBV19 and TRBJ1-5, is DGGITQSPKYLFRKEGQNVTLSCEQNLNHDAMYWYRQDPGQGLRLIYYSQIVNDFQKGDIAEGYSVSREKKESFPLTVTSAQKNPTAFYLCASSRDSSNQPQHFGDGTRLSIL.

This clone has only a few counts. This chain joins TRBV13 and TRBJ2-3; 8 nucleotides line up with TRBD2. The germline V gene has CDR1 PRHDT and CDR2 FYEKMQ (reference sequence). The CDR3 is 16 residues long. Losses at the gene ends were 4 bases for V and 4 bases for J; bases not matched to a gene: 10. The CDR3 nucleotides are TGTGCCAGCAGCTCACTTCGGGGGGGGCCAGCAGATACGCAGTATTTT. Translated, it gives CASSSLRGGPADTQYF.

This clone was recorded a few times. CDR3 protein: CASSSEGRGTEAFF. CDR3 nucleotides: TGTGCCAGCAGTAGCGAGGGGAGGGGCACTGAAGCTTTCTTT. The chain combines TRBV6-1 with TRBJ1-1, with a weak D call TRBD1 (5 bases). The CDR3 loop spans 14 amino acids. Germline lookup yields CDR1 MNHNS and CDR2 SASEGT. V lost 5 bases and J lost 4, with 14 bases in between.

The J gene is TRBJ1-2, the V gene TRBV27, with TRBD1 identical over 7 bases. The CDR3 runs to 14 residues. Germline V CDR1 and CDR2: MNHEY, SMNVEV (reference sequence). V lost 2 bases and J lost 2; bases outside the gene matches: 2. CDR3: CASSLGTVNYGYTF. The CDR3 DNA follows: TGTGCCAGCAGTTTAGGGACAGTCAACTATGGCTACACCTTC.

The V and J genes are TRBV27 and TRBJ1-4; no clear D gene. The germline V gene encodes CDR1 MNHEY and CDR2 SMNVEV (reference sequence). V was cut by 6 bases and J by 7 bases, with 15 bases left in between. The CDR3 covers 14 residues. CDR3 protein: CASSTDWGGEKLFF. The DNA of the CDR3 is TGTGCCAGCAGCACGGATTGGGGAGGTGAAAAACTGTTTTTT.

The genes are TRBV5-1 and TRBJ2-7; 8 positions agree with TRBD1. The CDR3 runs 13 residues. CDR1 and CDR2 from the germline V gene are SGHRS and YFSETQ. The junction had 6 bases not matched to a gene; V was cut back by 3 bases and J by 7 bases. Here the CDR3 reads CASSWDRHREQYF. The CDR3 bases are TGCGCCAGCAGCTGGGACAGGCATCGAGAGCAGTACTTC.

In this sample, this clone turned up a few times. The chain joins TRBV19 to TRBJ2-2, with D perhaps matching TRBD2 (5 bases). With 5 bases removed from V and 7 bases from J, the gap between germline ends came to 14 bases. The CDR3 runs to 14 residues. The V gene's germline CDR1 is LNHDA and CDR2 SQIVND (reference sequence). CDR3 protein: CASSPDLALGELFF. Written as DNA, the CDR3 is TGTGCCAGTAGTCCAGACCTAGCCCTCGGGGAGCTGTTTTTT.

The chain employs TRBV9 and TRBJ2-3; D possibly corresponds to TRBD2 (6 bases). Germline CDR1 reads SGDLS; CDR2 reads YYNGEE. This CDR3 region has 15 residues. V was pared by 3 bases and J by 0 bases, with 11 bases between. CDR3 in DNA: TGTGCCAGCAGCGGAAGACTAGGGAGCACAGATACGCAGTATTTT. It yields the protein CASSGRLGSTDTQYF.

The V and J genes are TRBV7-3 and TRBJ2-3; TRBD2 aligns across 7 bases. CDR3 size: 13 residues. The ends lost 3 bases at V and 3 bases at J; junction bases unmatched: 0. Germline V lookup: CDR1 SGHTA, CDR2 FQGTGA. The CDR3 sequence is CASSLGGTDTQYF. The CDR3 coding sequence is TGTGCCAGCAGCTTGGGGGGGACAGATACGCAGTATTTT.

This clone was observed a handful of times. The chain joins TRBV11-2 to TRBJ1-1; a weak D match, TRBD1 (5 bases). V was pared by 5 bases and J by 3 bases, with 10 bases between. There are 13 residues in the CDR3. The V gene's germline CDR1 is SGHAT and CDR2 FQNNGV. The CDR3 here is CASSQGGYTEAFF. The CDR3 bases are TGTGCCAGCAGCCAGGGAGGATACACTGAAGCTTTCTTT.

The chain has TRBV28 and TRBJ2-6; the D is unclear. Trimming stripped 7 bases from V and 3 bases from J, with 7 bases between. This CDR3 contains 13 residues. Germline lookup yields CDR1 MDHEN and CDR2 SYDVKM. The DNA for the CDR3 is TGTGCCAGCATCTCTGTTGGGGCCAACGTCCTGACTTTC. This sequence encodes CASISVGANVLTF.

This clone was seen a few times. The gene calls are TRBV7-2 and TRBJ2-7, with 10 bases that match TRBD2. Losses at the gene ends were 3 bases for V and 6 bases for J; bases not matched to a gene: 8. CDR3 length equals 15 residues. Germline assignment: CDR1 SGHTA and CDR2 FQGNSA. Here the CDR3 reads CASSFQREGLSEQYF. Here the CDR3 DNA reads TGTGCCAGCAGCTTCCAGCGGGAGGGCCTGAGCGAGCAGTACTTC.

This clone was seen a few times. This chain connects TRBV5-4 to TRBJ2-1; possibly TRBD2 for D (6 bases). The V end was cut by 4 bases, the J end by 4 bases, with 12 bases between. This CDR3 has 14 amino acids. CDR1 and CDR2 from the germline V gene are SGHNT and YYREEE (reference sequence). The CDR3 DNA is TGTGCCAGCAGCCCGGAGGCGGGGTACAATGAGCAGTTCTTC. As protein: CASSPEAGYNEQFF.

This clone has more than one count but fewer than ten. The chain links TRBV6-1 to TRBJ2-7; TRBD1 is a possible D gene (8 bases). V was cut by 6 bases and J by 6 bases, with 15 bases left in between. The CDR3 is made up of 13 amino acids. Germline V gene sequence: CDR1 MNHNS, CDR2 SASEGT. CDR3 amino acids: CASSGQGGGEQYF. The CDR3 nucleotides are TGTGCCAGCAGCGGACAGGGAGGGGGCGAGCAGTACTTC.

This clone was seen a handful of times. As DNA, the CDR3 is TGTGCCAGCAGCTCTCCCAAAACAGGACGGTTCGGCTACACCTTC. This encodes CASSSPKTGRFGYTF. J is TRBJ1-2 and V is TRBV5-4, with D perhaps matching TRBD1 (5 bases). V was trimmed by 3 bases and J by 8 bases, leaving 20 bases between them. Germline-derived CDR1 and CDR2 are SGHNT and YYREEE (reference sequence). The CDR3 totals 15 residues.

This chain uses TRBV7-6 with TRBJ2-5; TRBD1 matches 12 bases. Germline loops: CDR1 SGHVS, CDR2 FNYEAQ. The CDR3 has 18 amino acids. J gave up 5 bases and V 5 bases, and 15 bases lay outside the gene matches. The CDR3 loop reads CASSPVGVGTGGAETQYF. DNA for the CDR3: TGTGCCAGCAGCCCGGTGGGGGTTGGGACAGGGGGCGCGGAGACCCAGTACTTC.